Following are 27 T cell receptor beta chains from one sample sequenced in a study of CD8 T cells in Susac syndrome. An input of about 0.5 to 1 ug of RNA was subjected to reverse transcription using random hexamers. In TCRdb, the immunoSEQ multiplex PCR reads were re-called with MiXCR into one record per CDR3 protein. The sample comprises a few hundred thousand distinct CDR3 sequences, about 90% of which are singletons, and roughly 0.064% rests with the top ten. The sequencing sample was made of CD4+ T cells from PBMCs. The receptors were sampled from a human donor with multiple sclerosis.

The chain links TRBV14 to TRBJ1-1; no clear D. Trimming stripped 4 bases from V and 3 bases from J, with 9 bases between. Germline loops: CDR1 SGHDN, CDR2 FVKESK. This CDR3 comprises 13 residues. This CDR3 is CASSLIIYTEAFF. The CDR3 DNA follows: TGTGCCAGCAGCCTTATCATTTACACTGAAGCTTTCTTT.

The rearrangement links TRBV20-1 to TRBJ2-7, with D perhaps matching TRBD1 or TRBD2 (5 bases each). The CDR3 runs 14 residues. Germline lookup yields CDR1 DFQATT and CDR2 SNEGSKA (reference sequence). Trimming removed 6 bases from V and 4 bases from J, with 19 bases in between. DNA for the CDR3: TGCAGTGCGGTCCCGGGGCCGTTAGGTTACGAGCAGTACTTC. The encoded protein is CSAVPGPLGYEQYF.

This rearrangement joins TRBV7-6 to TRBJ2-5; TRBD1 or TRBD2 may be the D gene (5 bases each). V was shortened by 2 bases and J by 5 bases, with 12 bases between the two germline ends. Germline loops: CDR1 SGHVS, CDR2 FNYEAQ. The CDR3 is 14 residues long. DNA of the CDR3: TGTGCCAGCAGCTTACTTCGGGGCGGGGAGACCCAGTACTTC. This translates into CASSLLRGGETQYF.

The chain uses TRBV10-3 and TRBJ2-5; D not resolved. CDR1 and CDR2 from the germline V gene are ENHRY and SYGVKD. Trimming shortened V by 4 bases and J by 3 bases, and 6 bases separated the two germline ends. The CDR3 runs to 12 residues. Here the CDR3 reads CAISGIEETQYF. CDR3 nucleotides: TGTGCCATCAGTGGGATAGAAGAGACCCAGTACTTC.

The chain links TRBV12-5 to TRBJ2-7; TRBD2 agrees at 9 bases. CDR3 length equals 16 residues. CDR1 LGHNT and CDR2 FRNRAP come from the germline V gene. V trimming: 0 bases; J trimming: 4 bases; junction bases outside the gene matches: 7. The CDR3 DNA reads TGTGCTAGTGGTTTGGTTGGGGTAGCGGGAGAATACGAGCAGTACTTC. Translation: CASGLVGVAGEYEQYF. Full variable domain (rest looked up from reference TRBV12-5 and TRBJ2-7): DARVTQTPRHKVTEMGQEVTMRCQPILGHNTVFWYRQTMMQGLELLAYFRNRAPLDDSGMPKDRFSAEMPDATLATLKIQPSEPRDSAVYFCASGLVGVAGEYEQYFGPGTRLTVT.

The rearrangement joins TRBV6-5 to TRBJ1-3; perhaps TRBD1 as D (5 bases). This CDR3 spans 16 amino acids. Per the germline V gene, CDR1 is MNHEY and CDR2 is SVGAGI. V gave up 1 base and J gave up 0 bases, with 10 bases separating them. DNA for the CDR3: TGTGCCAGCAGTTACTTGCCAGGGATCTCTGGAAACACCATATATTTT. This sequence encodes CASSYLPGISGNTIYF.

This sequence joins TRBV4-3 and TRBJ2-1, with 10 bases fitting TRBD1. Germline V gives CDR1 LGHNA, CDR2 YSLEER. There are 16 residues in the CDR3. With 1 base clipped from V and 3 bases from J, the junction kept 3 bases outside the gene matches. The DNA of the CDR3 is TGCGCCAGCAGCCAAGGCGGGACAGGGGTCTACAATGAGCAGTTCTTC. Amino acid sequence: CASSQGGTGVYNEQFF.

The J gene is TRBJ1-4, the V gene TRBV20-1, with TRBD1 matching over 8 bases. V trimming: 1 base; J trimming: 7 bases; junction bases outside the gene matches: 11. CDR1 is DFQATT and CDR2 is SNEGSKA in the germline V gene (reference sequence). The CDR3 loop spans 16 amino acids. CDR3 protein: CSARAGDRGRGEKLFF. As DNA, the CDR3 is TGCAGTGCTAGAGCCGGAGACAGGGGCCGTGGTGAAAAACTGTTTTTT.

The CDR3 coding sequence is TGCAGCGTTGCTTTAGGCACAGATACGCAGTATTTT. Translated, it gives CSVALGTDTQYF. This chain connects TRBV29-1 to TRBJ2-3; D uncertain. The CDR3 covers 12 residues. CDR1 is SQVTM and CDR2 is ANQGSEA in the germline V gene. Between the trimmed V and J ends, which lost 4 bases and 1 base, there was a span of 6 bases.

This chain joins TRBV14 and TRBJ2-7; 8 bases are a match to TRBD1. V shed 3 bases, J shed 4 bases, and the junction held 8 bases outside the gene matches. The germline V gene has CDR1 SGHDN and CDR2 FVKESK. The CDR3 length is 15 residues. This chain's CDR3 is CASSHRRDRPYEQYF. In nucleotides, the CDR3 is TGTGCCAGCAGCCACCGCCGGGACAGGCCATACGAGCAGTACTTC.

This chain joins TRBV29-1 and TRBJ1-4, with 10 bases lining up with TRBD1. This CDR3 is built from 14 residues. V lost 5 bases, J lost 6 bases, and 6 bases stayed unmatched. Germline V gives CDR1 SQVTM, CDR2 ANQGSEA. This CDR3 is CSVNPGTGDEKLFF. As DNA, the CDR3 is TGCAGCGTTAACCCCGGGACAGGGGATGAAAAACTGTTTTTT.

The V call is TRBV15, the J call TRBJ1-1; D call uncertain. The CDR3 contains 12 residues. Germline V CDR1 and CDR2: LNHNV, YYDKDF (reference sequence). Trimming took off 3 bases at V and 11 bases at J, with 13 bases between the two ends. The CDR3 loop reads CATSRDQWKAFF. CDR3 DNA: TGTGCCACCAGCAGGGACCAGTGGAAGGCTTTCTTT.

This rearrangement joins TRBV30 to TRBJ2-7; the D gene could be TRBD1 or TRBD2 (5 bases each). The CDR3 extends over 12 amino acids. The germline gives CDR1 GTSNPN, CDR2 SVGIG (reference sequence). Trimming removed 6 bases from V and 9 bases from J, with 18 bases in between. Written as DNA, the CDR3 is TGTGCCTGTGATAGGGACCCCGCAGGGCAGTACTTC. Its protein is CACDRDPAGQYF.

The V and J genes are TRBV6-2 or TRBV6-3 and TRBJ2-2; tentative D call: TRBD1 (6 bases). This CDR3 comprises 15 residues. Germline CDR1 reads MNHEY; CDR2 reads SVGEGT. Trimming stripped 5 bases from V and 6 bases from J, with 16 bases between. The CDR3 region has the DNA TGTGCCAGCAGTCTACAACAGGGATTTGCCGGGGAGCTGTTTTTT. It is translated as CASSLQQGFAGELFF.

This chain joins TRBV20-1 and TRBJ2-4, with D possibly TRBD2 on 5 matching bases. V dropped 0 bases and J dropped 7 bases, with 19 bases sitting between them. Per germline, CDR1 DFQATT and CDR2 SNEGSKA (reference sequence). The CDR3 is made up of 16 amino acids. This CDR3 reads CSARDRGSPGLNIQYF. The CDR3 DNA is TGCAGTGCTAGAGATCGAGGCAGCCCGGGATTGAACATTCAGTACTTC.

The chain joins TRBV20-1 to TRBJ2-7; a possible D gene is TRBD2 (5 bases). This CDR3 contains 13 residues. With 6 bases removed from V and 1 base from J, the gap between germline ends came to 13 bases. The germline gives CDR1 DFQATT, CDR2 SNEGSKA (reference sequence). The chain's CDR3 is CSASGSGSYEQYF. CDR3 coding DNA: TGCAGTGCGTCGGGGTCCGGATCCTACGAGCAGTACTTC.

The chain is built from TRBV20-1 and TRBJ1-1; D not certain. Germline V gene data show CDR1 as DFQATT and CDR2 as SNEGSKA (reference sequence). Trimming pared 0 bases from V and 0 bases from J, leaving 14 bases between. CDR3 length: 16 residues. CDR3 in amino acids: CSAREGGISMNTEAFF. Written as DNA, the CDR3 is TGCAGTGCTAGAGAAGGAGGGATATCCATGAACACTGAAGCTTTCTTT.

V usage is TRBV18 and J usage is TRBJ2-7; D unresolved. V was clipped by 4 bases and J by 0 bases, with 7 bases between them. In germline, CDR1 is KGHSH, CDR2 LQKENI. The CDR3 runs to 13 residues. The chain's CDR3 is CASSLAISYEQYF. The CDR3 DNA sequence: TGTGCCAGCTCACTGGCGATCTCCTACGAGCAGTACTTC.

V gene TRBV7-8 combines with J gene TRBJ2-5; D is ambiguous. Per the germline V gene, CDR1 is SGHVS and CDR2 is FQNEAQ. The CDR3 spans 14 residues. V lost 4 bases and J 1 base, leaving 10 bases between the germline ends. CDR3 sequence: CASSYPDGQETQYF. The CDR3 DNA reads TGTGCCAGCAGCTACCCGGACGGCCAAGAGACCCAGTACTTC.

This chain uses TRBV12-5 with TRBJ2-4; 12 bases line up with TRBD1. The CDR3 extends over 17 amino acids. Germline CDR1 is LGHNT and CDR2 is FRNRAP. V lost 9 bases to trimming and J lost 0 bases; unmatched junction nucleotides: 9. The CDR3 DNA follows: TGTGCTAGAAACCGGGACAGGGGGCTTCCAGCCAAAAACATTCAGTACTTC. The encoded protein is CARNRDRGLPAKNIQYF.

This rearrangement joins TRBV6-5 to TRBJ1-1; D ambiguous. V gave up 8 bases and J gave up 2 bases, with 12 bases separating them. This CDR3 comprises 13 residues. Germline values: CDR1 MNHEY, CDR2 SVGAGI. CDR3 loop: CASGTRENTEAFF. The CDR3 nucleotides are TGTGCCAGCGGCACGCGGGAAAACACTGAAGCTTTCTTT.

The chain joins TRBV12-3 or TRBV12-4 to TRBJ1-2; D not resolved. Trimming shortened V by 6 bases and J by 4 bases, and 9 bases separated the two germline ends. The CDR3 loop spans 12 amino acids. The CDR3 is CASSSFPYGYTF. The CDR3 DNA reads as TGTGCCAGCAGCTCTTTTCCCTATGGCTACACCTTC.

CDR3 coding DNA: TGTGCCAGCAGCTTTTGTTTGCAGGGGCCCTACGAGCAGTACTTC. Protein product: CASSFCLQGPYEQYF. This chain uses TRBV5-7 with TRBJ2-7; tentatively, D is TRBD1 (6 bases). TRBV5-7 is an ORF; its function is uncertain. The V end was cut by 2 bases, the J end by 2 bases, with 14 bases between. This CDR3 contains 15 residues.

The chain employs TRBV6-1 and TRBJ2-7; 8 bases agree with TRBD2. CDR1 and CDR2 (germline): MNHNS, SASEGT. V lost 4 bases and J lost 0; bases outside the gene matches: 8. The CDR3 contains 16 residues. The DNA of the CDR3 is TGTGCCAGCAGTGTTAGCGGGGCACAGCTCTCCTACGAGCAGTACTTC. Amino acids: CASSVSGAQLSYEQYF.

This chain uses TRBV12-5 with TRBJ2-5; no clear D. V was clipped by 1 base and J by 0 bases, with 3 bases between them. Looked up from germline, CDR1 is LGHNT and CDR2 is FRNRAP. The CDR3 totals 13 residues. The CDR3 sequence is CASGLGNQETQYF. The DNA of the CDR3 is TGTGCTAGTGGTTTGGGGAACCAAGAGACCCAGTACTTC. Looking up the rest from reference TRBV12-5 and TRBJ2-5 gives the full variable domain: DARVTQTPRHKVTEMGQEVTMRCQPILGHNTVFWYRQTMMQGLELLAYFRNRAPLDDSGMPKDRFSAEMPDATLATLKIQPSEPRDSAVYFCASGLGNQETQYFGPGTRLLVL.

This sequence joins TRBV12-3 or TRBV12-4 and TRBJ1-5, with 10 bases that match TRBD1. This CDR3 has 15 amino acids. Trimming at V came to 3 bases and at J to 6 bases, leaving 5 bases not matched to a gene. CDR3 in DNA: TGTGCCAGCAGTTTTGGACAGGGGGTAAGTCAGCCCCAGCATTTT. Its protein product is CASSFGQGVSQPQHF.

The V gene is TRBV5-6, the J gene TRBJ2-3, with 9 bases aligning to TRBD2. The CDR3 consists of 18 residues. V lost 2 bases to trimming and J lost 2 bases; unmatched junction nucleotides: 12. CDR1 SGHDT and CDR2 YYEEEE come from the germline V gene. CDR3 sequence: CASSFLGGRATSTDTQYF. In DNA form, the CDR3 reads TGTGCCAGCAGCTTTCTGGGCGGGAGGGCCACTTCCACAGATACGCAGTATTTT. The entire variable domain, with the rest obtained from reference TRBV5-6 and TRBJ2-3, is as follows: DAGVTQSPTHLIKTRGQQVTLRCSPKSGHDTVSWYQQALGQGPQFIFQYYEEEERQRGNFPDRFSGHQFPNYSSELNVNALLLGDSALYLCASSFLGGRATSTDTQYFGPGTRLTVL.